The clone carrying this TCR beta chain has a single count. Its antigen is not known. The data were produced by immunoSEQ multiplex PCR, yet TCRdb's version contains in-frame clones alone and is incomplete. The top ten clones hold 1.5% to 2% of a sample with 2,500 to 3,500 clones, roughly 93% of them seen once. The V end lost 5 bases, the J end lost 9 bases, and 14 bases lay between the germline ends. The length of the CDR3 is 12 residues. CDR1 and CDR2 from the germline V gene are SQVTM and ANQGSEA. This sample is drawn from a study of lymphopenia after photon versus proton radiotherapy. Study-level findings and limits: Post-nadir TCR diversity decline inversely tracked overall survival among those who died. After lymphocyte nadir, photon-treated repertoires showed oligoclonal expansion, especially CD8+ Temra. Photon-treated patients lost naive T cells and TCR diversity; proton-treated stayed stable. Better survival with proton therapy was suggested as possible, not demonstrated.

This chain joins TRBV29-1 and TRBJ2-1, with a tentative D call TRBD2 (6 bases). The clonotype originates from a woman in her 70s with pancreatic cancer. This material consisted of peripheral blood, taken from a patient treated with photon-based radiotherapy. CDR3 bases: TGCAGCGTTCAAGGCGGGACGGTTGAGCAGTTCTTC. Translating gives CSVQGGTVEQFF.